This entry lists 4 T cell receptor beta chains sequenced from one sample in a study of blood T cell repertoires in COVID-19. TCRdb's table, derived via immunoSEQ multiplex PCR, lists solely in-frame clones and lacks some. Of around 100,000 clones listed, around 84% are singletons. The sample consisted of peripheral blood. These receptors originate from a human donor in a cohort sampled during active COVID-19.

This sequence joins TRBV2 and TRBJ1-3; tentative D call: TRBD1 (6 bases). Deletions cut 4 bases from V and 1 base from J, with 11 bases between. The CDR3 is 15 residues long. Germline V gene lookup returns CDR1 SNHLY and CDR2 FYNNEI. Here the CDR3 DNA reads TGTGCCAGCAGTGCCAGCAGGGGTTCTGGAAACACCATATATTTT. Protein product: CASSASRGSGNTIYF.

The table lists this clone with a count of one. The CDR3 spells CASSPRASGFSGANVLTF. DNA of the CDR3: TGTGCCAGCAGCCCGAGAGCTAGCGGTTTCTCTGGGGCCAACGTCCTGACTTTC. The chain uses TRBV7-8 and TRBJ2-6, with 7 positions matching TRBD2. The V and J ends lost 5 bases and 0 bases, in that order; junction bases with no gene match: 10. This CDR3 is built from 18 residues. Looked up from germline, CDR1 is SGHVS and CDR2 is FQNEAQ.

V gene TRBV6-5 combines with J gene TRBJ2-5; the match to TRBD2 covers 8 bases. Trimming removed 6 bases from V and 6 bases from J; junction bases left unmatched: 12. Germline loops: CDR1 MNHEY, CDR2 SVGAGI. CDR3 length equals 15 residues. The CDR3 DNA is TGTGCCAGCAGCCCACTGGGCGGGGGGTCGAAGACCCAGTACTTC. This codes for CASSPLGGGSKTQYF.

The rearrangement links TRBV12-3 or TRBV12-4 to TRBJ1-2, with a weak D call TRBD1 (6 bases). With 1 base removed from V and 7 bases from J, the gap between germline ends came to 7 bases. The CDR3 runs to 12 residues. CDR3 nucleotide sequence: TGTGCCAGCAGTTTAGTACAGGGTGGCTACACCTTC. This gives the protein CASSLVQGGYTF.